This T cell receptor (beta chain) derives from a study of blood T cells in healthy people across ages (dated by TCRdb to 2014 to 2015). Describing the broader study: In model experiments, roughly one uniquely barcoded TCR beta cDNA molecule per two T cells was captured by template switching. To track age-related changes in TCR beta repertoire diversity, the study relied on deep sequencing normalized with unique cDNA molecular identifiers. Donors were grouped into four age groups: young (average 16 years), middle-aged (39), aged (approximately 67) and long-lived (approximately 75). Donors of different ages were randomly distributed across sequencing lanes to avoid experimental bias. Two additional independent replicas of 1 million unique cDNA reads from the same blood draw were analyzed for two donors (one aged 18 to 29 and one aged 80 or older).

The germline V gene provides CDR1 SGHTA and CDR2 FQGNSA. The CDR3 runs 15 amino acids, cysteine and phenylalanine included. Only the CDR3 portion is preserved as DNA: 45 bases, with reading frame beginning at the first base. Relative to germline, V is missing 4 bases and J is missing 1 base, with 5 bases of the junction outside any gene match. General conclusions and limits of the study: Observed TCR beta diversity per million T cells fell roughly linearly with age, and a significant reduction was already apparent by age about 43. Conclusive comparison of naive and antigen-experienced compartments was prevented by the profiling of bulk unsorted PBMCs. A strong correlation was found between observed TCR beta diversity and the percentage of naive T cells measured by flow cytometry. The CMV infection status of donors was not known, potentially confounding age-related changes in expanded clonotypes. Compared with the aged group, the long-lived group had more naive CD4+ T cells, fewer expanded clones and increased TCR diversity, a pattern suggesting age selection. Estimates of total diversity based on one million sequenced T cells were considered lower bounds and underestimates.

The receptor library was made with 5' RACE. A second PCR of roughly 7 to 11 cycles was performed with a sample-barcoded 5' primer and a J-beta primer mix. A unique molecular identifier was introduced onto each TCR beta cDNA molecule by a template-switch 5' adaptor carrying 12 random nucleotides. Each sample yielded at least 2.5 million CDR3-containing paired-end reads. The Mint cDNA synthesis kit, primed by a TRBC-specific oligonucleotide, was used to synthesize first-strand cDNA from all RNA. All cDNA was treated with uracil-DNA glycosylase and then went through a first 18-cycle PCR with the universal primers M1SS and BC2_uni_R. Per the authors' processing: For normalization, 1 million high-quality reads were randomly selected from each sample, with every read carrying a distinct molecular identifier. Instead of being binned into consensus sequences, reads that shared molecular identifiers were thrown out. CDR3 identification, clonotype clustering and error correction used MiTCR with a Q25 quality threshold and the strictest error-elimination algorithm. A nonparametric unseen species model with Euler transformation was used to estimate lower-bound total TCR beta diversity. TCRdb reanalyzed the raw reads on its own, using fastp at Q25 for trimming and MiXCR for clone calling, and kept in-frame beta chains. Every distinct CDR3 protein forms one entry, paired with its most common genes and DNA. The V and J calls were not made by the authors but by TCRdb's processing. A total of 1.8 million or so distinct CDR3 sequences appear in this sample, about two fifths of them only once. The ten biggest clones cover roughly 23% of the sample.

Systemically healthy Caucasian individuals from Russia, over 30 in total and aged about 6 to 100 years, were included as donors. Approximately 9 milliliters of peripheral blood were collected from each donor into EDTA-treated Vacutainer tubes. Ficoll-Paque density-gradient centrifugation was used to isolate PBMCs, with at least 6.5 million obtained per sample. Total RNA, at least 6 micrograms per sample, was extracted from PBMCs with Trizol reagent. For every donor, flow cytometry on a PBMC aliquot measured the percentage of naive CD45RAhigh/CD27high T cells. With respect to this clonotype: The specificity of this receptor is unknown. There are no base qualities to consult, and no much larger clone falls within one base.

The chain is made from TRBV7-2 and TRBJ1-1; the junction holds 8 bases that match TRBD1. The TCR originated in a human donor in good health. The sample comprised blood. The CDR3 reads as follows: CASSSPDRENTEAFF. The sequenced DNA is TGTGCCAGCAGCTCCCCGGACAGGGAGAACACTGAAGCTTTCTTT.